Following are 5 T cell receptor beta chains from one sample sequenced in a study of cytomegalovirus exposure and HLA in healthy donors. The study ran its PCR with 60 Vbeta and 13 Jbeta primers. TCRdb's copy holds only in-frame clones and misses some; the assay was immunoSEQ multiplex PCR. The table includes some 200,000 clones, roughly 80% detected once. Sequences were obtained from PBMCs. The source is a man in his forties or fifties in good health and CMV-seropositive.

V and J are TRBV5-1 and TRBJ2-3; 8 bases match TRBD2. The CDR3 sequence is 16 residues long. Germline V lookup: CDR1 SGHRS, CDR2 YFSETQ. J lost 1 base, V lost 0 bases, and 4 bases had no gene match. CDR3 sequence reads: CASSLAGGAGTDTQYF. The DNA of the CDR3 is TGCGCCAGCAGCTTGGCGGGGGGGGCCGGCACAGATACGCAGTATTTT.

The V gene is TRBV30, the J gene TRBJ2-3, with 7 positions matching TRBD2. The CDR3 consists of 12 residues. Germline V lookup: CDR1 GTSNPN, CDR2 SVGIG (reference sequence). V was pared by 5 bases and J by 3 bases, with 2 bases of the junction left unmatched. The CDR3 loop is CAWGAGTDTQYF. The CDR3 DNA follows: TGTGCCTGGGGAGCGGGGACAGATACGCAGTATTTT. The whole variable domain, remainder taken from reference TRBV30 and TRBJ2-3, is SQTIHQWPATLVQPVGSPLSLECTVEGTSNPNLYWYRQAAGRGLQLLFYSVGIGQISSEVPQNLSASRPQDRQFILSSKKLLLSDSGFYLCAWGAGTDTQYFGPGTRLTVL.

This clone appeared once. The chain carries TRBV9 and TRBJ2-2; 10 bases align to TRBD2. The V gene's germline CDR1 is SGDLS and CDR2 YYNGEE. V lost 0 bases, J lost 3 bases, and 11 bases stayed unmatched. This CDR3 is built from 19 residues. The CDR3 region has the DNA TGTGCCAGCAGCGTAGACCAGCGGGGGGGCCTTAAGGACACCGGGGAGCTGTTTTTT. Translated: CASSVDQRGGLKDTGELFF.

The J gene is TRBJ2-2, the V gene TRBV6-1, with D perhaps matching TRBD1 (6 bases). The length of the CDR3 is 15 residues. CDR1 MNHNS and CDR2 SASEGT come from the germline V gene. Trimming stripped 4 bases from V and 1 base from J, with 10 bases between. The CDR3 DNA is TGTGCCAGCAGTGGGGGGCTGAAGAACACCGGGGAGCTGTTTTTT. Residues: CASSGGLKNTGELFF.

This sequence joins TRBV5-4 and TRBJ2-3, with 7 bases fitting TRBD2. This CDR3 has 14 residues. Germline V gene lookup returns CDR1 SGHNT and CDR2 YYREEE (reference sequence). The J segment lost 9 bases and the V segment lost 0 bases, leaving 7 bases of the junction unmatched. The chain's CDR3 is CASSLESSGGTQYF. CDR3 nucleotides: TGTGCCAGCAGCTTGGAATCATCCGGGGGGACGCAGTATTTT.